The clone carrying this T cell receptor (beta chain) was counted a few times. Its antigen is not known. TCRdb re-derived calls from the reads in MiXCR, one entry per CDR3 protein. Of under 850,000 distinct CDR3 sequences in the sample, roughly 36% were seen once. The sample is drawn from a study of T cell repertoires in cytomegalovirus infection. Looking at the study overall: The authors relied on CMV epitopes, both recently identified HLA-C-restricted and well-studied HLA-B-restricted. A matching HLA type, together with CMV infection, was signaled by public TCR beta signatures.

This CDR3 is 13 amino acids long. CDR1 and CDR2 from the germline V gene are DFQATT and SNEGSKA (reference sequence). The germline V and J ends were trimmed by 3 bases and 0 bases, with 7 bases remaining between them. The chain recombines TRBV20-1 with TRBJ2-3; D possibly corresponds to TRBD2 (6 bases). Here the sequenced sample was cultured PBMCs, taken from culture after CMV antigen stimulation. The sequence derives from a human donor in good health (CMV status not recorded). Some clones in this sample may be carry-over from other donors' samples. CDR3 protein: CSARRDSTDTQYF. The CDR3 DNA reads TGCAGTGCTAGGCGGGATAGCACAGATACGCAGTATTTT.